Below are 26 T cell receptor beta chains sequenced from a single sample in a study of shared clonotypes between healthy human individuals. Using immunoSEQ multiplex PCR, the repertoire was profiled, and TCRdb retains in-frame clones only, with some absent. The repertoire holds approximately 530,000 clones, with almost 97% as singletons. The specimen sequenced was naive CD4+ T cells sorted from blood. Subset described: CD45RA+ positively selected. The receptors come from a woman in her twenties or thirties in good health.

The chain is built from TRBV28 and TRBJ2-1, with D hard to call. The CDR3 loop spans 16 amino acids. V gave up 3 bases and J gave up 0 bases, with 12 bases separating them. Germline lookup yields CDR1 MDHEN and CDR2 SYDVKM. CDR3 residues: CASSFFGVISYNEQFF. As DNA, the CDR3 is TGTGCCAGCAGTTTTTTTGGGGTGATCTCCTACAATGAGCAGTTCTTC.

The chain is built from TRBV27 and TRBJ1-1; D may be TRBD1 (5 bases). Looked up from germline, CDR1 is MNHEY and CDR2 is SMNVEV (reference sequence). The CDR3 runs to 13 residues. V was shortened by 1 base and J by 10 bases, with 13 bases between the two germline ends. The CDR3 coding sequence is TGTGCCAGCAGTTTATGGGCGGGTGGGGGAGCTTTCTTT. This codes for CASSLWAGGGAFF.

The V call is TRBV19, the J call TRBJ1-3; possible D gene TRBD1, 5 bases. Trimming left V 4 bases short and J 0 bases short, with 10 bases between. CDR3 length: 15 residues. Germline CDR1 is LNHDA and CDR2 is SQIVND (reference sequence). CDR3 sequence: CASSTTEISGNTIYF. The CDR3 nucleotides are TGTGCCAGTAGTACGACAGAGATCTCTGGAAACACCATATATTTT.

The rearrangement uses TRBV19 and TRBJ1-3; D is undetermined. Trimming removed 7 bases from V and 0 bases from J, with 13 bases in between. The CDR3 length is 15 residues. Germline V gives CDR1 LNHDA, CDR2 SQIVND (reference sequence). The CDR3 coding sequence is TGTGCCAGTACCCCCGGGCTCAACTCTGGAAACACCATATATTTT. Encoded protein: CASTPGLNSGNTIYF.

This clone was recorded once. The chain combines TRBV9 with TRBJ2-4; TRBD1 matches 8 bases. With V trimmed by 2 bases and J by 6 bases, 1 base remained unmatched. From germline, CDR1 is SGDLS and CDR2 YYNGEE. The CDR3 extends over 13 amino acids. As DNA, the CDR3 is TGTGCCAGCAGCGTCGGGACAGGAAACATTCAGTACTTC. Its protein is CASSVGTGNIQYF.

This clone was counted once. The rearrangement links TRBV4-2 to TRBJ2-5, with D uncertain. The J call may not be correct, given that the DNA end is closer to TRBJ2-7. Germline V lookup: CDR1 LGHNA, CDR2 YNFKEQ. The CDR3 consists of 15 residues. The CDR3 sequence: CASSQDFGAAYEQYF. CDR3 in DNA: TGTGCCAGCAGCCAAGATTTTGGCGCCGCCTACGAGCAGTACTTC.

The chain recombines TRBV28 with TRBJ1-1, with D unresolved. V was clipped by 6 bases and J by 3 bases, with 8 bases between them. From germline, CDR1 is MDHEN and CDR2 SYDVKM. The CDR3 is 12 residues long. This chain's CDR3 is CASSTEDTEAFF. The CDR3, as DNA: TGTGCCAGCAGCACAGAGGACACTGAAGCTTTCTTT.

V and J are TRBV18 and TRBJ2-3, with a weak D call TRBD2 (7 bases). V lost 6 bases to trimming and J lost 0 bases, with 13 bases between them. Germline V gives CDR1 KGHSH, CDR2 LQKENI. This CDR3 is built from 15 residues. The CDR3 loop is CASSGGLISTDTQYF. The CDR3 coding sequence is TGTGCCAGCTCCGGGGGGCTTATTAGCACAGATACGCAGTATTTT.

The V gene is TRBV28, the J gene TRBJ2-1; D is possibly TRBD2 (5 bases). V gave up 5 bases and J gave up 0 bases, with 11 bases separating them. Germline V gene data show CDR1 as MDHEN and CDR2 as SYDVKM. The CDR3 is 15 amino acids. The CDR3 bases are TGTGCCAGCAGTGGAGCGGACGTCTCCTACAATGAGCAGTTCTTC. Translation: CASSGADVSYNEQFF.

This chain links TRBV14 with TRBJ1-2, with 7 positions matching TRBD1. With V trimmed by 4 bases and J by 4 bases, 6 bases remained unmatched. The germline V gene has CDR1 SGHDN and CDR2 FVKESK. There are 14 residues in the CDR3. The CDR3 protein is CASSLLGQSYGYTF. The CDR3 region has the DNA TGTGCCAGCAGCCTATTGGGACAGTCCTATGGCTACACCTTC.

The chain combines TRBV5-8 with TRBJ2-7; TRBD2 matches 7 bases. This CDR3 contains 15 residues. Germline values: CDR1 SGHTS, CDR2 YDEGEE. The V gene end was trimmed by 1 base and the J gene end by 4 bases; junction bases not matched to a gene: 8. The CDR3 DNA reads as TGTGCCAGCAGCTTGAAGGGCGGGAGCTGGTACGAGCAGTACTTC. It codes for CASSLKGGSWYEQYF.

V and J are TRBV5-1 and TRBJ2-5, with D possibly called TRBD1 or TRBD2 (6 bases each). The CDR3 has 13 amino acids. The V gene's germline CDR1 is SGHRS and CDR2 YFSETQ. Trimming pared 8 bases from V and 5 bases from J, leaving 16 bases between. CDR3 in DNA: TGCGCCAGTGGCGGGGACAATGGCGAGACCCAGTACTTC. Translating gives CASGGDNGETQYF.

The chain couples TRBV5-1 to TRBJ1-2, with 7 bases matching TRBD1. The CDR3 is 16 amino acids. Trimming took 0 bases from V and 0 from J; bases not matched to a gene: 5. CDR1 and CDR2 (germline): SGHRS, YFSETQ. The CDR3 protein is CASSLGTGRANYGYTF. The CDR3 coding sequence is TGCGCCAGCAGCTTGGGGACAGGCCGTGCTAACTATGGCTACACCTTC.

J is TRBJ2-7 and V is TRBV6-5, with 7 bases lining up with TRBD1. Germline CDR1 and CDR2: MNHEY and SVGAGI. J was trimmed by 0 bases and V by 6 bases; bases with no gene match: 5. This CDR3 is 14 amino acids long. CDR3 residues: CASREQGSSYEQYF. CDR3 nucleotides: TGTGCCAGCAGGGAACAGGGGAGCTCCTACGAGCAGTACTTC.

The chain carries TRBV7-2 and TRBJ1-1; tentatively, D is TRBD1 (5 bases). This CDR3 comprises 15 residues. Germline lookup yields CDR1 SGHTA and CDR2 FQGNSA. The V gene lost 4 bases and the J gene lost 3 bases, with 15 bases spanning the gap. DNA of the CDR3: TGTGCCAGCAGCTACCAGGGTAGCGGGGACACTGAAGCTTTCTTT. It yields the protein CASSYQGSGDTEAFF.

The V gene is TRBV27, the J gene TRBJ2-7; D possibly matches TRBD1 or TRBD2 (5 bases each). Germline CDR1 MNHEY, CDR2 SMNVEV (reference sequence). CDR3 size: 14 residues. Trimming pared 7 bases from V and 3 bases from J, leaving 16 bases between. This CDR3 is CASNPRDRLYEQYF. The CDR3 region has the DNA TGTGCCAGCAACCCTAGGGACCGGCTCTACGAGCAGTACTTC.

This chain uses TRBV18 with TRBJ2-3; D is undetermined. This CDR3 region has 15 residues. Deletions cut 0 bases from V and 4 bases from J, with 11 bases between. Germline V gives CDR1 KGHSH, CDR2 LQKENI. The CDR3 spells CASSPPSSGADTQYF. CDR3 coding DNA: TGTGCCAGCTCACCACCATCTAGTGGAGCAGATACGCAGTATTTT.

The chain's CDR3 is CASSARGIRKTGELFF. In DNA, the CDR3 is TGTGCCAGCAGTGCCAGGGGTATAAGAAAAACCGGGGAGCTGTTTTTT. The chain uses TRBV27 and TRBJ2-2; D is possibly TRBD1 (6 bases). The germline gives CDR1 MNHEY, CDR2 SMNVEV (reference sequence). The CDR3 is 16 residues long. The V end lost 5 bases, the J end lost 5 bases, and 18 bases lay between the germline ends.

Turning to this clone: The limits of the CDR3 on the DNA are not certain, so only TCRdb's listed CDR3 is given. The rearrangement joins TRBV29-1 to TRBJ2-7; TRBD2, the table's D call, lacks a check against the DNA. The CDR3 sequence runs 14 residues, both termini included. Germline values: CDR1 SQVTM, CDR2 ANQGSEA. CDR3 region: CSVASGNAYYEQYF.

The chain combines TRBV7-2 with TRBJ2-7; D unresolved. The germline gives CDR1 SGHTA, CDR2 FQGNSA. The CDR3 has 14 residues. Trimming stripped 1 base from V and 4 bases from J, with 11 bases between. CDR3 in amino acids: CASSLVSDTYEQYF. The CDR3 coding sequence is TGTGCCAGCAGCTTAGTTTCAGATACATACGAGCAGTACTTC.

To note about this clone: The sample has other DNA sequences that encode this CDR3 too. DNA for the CDR3: TGTGCCAGCTCACCGCCAGGGTCCTACGAGCAGTACTTC. It encodes CASSPPGSYEQYF. This chain connects TRBV18 to TRBJ2-7; TRBD1 is a possible D gene (5 bases). Germline CDR1 reads KGHSH; CDR2 reads LQKENI. This CDR3 is 13 amino acids long. Trimming took off 3 bases at V and 1 base at J, with 7 bases between the two ends. The full variable domain, its missing parts supplied by reference TRBV18 and TRBJ2-7, is NAGVMQNPRHLVRRRGQEARLRCSPMKGHSHVYWYRQLPEEGLKFMVYLQKENIIDESGMPKERFSAEFPKEGPSILRIQQVVRGDSAAYFCASSPPGSYEQYFGPGTRLTVT.

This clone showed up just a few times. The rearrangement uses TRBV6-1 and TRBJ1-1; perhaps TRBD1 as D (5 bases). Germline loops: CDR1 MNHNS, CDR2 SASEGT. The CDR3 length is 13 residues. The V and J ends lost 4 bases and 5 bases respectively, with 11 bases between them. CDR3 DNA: TGTGCCAGCAGTGTCGATTGGGGGACTGAAGCTTTCTTT. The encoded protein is CASSVDWGTEAFF.

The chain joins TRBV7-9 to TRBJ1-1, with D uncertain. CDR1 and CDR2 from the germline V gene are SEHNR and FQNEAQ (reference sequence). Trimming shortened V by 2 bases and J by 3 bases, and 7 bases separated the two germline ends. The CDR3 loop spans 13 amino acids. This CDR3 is CASSLFTDTEAFF. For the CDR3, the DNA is TGTGCCAGCAGCTTATTTACGGACACTGAAGCTTTCTTT.

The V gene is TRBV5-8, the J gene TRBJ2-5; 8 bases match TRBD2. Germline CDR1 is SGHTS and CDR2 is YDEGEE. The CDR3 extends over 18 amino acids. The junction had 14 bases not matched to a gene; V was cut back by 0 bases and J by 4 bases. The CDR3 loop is CASSLVLDGGVSPETQYF. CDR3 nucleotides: TGTGCCAGCAGCTTGGTGCTTGACGGGGGGGTTTCCCCAGAGACCCAGTACTTC. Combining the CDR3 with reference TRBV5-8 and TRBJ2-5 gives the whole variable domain EAGVTQSPTHLIKTRGQQATLRCSPISGHTSVYWYQQALGLGLQFLLWYDEGEERNRGNFPPRFSGRQFPNYSSELNVNALELEDSALYLCASSLVLDGGVSPETQYFGPGTRLLVL.

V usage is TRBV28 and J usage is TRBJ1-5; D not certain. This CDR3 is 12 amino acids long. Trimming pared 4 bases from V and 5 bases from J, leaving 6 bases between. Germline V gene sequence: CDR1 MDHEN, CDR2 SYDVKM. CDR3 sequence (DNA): TGTGCCAGCAGTTCGTCCCATCAGCCCCAGCATTTT. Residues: CASSSSHQPQHF.

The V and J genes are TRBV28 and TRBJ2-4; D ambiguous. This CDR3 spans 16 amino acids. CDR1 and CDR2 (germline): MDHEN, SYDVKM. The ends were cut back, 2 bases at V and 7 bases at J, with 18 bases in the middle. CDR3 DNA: TGTGCCAGCAGTTTAGGATCGGCAGGCGGCAGCAACATTCAGTACTTC. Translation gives CASSLGSAGGSNIQYF. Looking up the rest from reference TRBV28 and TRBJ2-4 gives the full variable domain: DVKVTQSSRYLVKRTGEKVFLECVQDMDHENMFWYRQDPGLGLRLIYFSYDVKMKEKGDIPEGYSVSREKKERFSLILESASTNQTSMYLCASSLGSAGGSNIQYFGAGTRLSVL.